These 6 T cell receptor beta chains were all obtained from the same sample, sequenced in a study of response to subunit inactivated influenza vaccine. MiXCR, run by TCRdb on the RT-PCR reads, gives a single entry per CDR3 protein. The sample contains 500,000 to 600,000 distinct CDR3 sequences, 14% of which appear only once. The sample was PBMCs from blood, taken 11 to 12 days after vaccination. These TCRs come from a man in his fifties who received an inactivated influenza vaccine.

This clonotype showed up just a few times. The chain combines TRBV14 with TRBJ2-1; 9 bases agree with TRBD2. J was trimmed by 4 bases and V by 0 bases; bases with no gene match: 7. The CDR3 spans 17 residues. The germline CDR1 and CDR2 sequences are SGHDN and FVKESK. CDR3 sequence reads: CASSQEWVAGAYNEQFF. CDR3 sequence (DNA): TGTGCCAGCAGCCAAGAATGGGTAGCGGGAGCTTACAATGAGCAGTTCTTC.

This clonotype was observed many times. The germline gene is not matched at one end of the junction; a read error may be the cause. The CDR3 sequence: CASSLGATNEKLFF. Here the CDR3 DNA reads TGTGCCAGCAGTTTGGGGGCAACTAATGAAAAACTGTTTTTT. The chain links TRBV5-1 to TRBJ1-4, with D perhaps matching TRBD1 (5 bases). The CDR3 spans 14 residues. CDR1 is SGHRS and CDR2 is YFSETQ in the germline V gene.

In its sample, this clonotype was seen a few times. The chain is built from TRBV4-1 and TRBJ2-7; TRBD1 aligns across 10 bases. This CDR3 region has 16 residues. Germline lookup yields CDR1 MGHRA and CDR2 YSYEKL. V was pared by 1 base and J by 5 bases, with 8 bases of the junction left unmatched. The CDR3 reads CASSQAEGTGVNEQYF. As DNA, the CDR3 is TGCGCCAGCAGCCAAGCTGAAGGGACAGGGGTTAACGAGCAGTACTTC.

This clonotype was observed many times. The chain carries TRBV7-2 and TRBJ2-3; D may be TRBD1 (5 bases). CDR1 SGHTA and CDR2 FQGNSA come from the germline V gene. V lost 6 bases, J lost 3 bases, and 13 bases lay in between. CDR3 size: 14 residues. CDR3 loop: CASRGHTLTDTQYF. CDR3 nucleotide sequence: TGTGCCAGCAGGGGGCATACCCTAACAGATACGCAGTATTTT.

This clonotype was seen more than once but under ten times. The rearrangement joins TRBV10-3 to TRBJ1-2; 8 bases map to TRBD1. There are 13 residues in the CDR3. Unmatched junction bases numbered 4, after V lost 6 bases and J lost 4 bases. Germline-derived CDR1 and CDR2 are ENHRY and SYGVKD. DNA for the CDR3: TGTGCCATCAGGGCAGGGGGCGGCTATGGCTACACCTTC. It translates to CAIRAGGGYGYTF.

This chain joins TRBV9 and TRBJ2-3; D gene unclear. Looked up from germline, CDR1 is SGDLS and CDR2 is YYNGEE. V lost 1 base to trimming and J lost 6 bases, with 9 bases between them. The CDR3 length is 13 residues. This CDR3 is CASSVNVRDTQYF. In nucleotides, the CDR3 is TGTGCCAGCAGCGTAAACGTTAGGGATACGCAGTATTTT.